The next 15 T cell receptor beta chains were all read from a single sample in a study of T cell responses to AZD1222 COVID-19 vaccine. Data came from immunoSEQ multiplex PCR; TCRdb stores just in-frame clones and leaves some out. The table records 68,000 or so clones, 88% of them present only once. This material consisted of peripheral blood, taken on day 0 of AZD1222 vaccination. These TCRs come from an adult in good health.

This clone was observed once. The chain links TRBV6-4 to TRBJ2-3, with 8 positions matching TRBD2. Germline assignment: CDR1 MRHNA and CDR2 SNTAGT. Unmatched junction bases numbered 2, after V lost 2 bases and J lost 10 bases. The CDR3 extends over 12 amino acids. Here the CDR3 DNA reads TGTGCCAGCAGTGACCAGGGACTAGCGCAGTATTTT. Translation: CASSDQGLAQYF.

The chain is built from TRBV5-1 and TRBJ1-2; 9 bases are shared with TRBD1. CDR3 size: 14 residues. Germline CDR1 reads SGHRS; CDR2 reads YFSETQ. V shed 4 bases and J 6 bases; nucleotides not matched to a gene: 7. The DNA for the CDR3 is TGCGCCAGCAGCCCCCGGGACAGGGTCGATGGCTACACCTTC. Amino acid sequence: CASSPRDRVDGYTF.

The chain employs TRBV10-3 and TRBJ2-7; D is uncertain. There are 11 residues in the CDR3. Germline values: CDR1 ENHRY, CDR2 SYGVKD. The V gene lost 2 bases and the J gene lost 5 bases, with 4 bases spanning the gap. The DNA of the CDR3 is TGTGCCATCAGTGAGGGCGACGAGCAGTACTTC. It specifies CAISEGDEQYF.

The chain is built from TRBV2 and TRBJ2-1; the match to TRBD2 covers 11 bases. Germline-derived CDR1 and CDR2 are SNHLY and FYNNEI. Trimming at V came to 5 bases and at J to 6 bases, leaving 3 bases not matched to a gene. The CDR3 totals 14 residues. CDR3 coding DNA: TGTGCCAGCAGTCCTAGCGGGAGGCGCAATGAGCAGTTCTTC. Translation: CASSPSGRRNEQFF.

V gene TRBV15 combines with J gene TRBJ1-1; D possibly corresponds to TRBD1 (5 bases). Germline CDR1 reads LNHNV; CDR2 reads YYDKDF (reference sequence). Trimming stripped 4 bases from V and 1 base from J, with 13 bases between. The CDR3 covers 15 residues. The chain's CDR3 is CATSKVLGENTEAFF. The DNA of the CDR3 is TGTGCCACCAGCAAAGTGCTAGGGGAGAACACTGAAGCTTTCTTT.

The chain recombines TRBV29-1 with TRBJ2-4, with 12 bases aligning to TRBD1. Germline assignment: CDR1 SQVTM and CDR2 ANQGSEA. The CDR3 runs to 14 residues. Germline trimming cut 8 bases from V and 5 bases from J; bases unmatched to any gene: 7. CDR3 bases: TGCAGCATCCGGGACAGGGGGCAGGAAAACATTCAGTACTTC. This sequence encodes CSIRDRGQENIQYF.

This chain uses TRBV20-1 with TRBJ1-3; no definite D call. This CDR3 has 11 amino acids. Germline lookup yields CDR1 DFQATT and CDR2 SNEGSKA (reference sequence). Trimming left V 5 bases short and J 8 bases short, with 10 bases between. The CDR3 DNA reads as TGCAGTGCTCCAAGGGCGGACACCATATATTTT. Amino acid sequence: CSAPRADTIYF.

The V call is TRBV3-1 (or the pseudogene TRBV3-2), the J call TRBJ1-1; 7 nucleotides match TRBD1. The CDR3 covers 15 residues. V was pared by 1 base and J by 4 bases, with 6 bases of the junction left unmatched. The germline CDR1 and CDR2 sequences are LGHDT and YNNKEL (reference sequence). The CDR3 here is CASSQVEGGGTEAFF. Written as DNA, the CDR3 is TGTGCCAGCAGCCAAGTCGAAGGGGGCGGCACTGAAGCTTTCTTT.

J is TRBJ1-4 and V is TRBV7-9, with D perhaps TRBD1 (6 bases). The germline gives CDR1 SEHNR, CDR2 FQNEAQ (reference sequence). The CDR3 runs to 15 residues. The germline V and J ends were trimmed by 5 bases and 4 bases, with 14 bases remaining between them. CDR3 in amino acids: CASSTQTGLNEKLFF. CDR3 bases: TGTGCCAGCAGCACCCAGACAGGCCTTAATGAAAAACTGTTTTTT. Full variable domain (remainder filled in from reference TRBV7-9 and TRBJ1-4): DTGVSQNPRHKITKRGQNVTFRCDPISEHNRLYWYRQTLGQGPEFLTYFQNEAQLEKSRLLSDRFSAERPKGSFSTLEIQRTEQGDSAMYLCASSTQTGLNEKLFFGSGTQLSVL.

The rearrangement links TRBV6-2 or TRBV6-3 to TRBJ2-1, with unresolved D. CDR1 and CDR2 from the germline V gene are MNHEY and SVGEGT. The ends were cut back, 5 bases at V and 2 bases at J, with 4 bases in the middle. This CDR3 has 12 amino acids. The CDR3 here is CASSRAYNEQFF. In nucleotides, the CDR3 is TGTGCCAGCAGTCGCGCCTACAATGAGCAGTTCTTC.

This clone was seen only a few times. DNA of the CDR3: TGTGCCAGCAGTTTATGGACTAGCGGGAGCGATGAGCAGTTCTTC. Its protein product is CASSLWTSGSDEQFF. The V gene is TRBV28, the J gene TRBJ2-1; 12 nucleotides match TRBD2. Germline CDR1 and CDR2: MDHEN and SYDVKM. The CDR3 length is 15 residues. Germline trimming cut 0 bases from V and 8 bases from J; bases unmatched to any gene: 2.

The CDR3, as DNA: TGTGCCAGCTCACCGCTGGCGTCCGGCTACGAGCAGTACTTC. Its translation: CASSPLASGYEQYF. This sequence joins TRBV18 and TRBJ2-7; D is uncertain. Germline V CDR1 and CDR2: KGHSH, LQKENI. The CDR3 loop spans 14 amino acids. V was trimmed by 3 bases and J by 3 bases, leaving 12 bases between them. Combining the CDR3 with reference TRBV18 and TRBJ2-7 gives the whole variable domain NAGVMQNPRHLVRRRGQEARLRCSPMKGHSHVYWYRQLPEEGLKFMVYLQKENIIDESGMPKERFSAEFPKEGPSILRIQQVVRGDSAAYFCASSPLASGYEQYFGPGTRLTVT.

The gene calls are TRBV5-1 and TRBJ2-3; D ambiguous. Looked up from germline, CDR1 is SGHRS and CDR2 is YFSETQ. This CDR3 is 14 amino acids long. Trimming took off 0 bases at V and 5 bases at J, with 10 bases between the two ends. CDR3 nucleotides: TGCGCCAGCAGCTTGGGGACCCACGGAGATACGCAGTATTTT. It encodes CASSLGTHGDTQYF.

This clone was seen once. The chain employs TRBV27 and TRBJ2-7; the match to TRBD1 covers 11 bases. Germline CDR1 MNHEY, CDR2 SMNVEV (reference sequence). The V gene end was trimmed by 4 bases and the J gene end by 2 bases; junction bases not matched to a gene: 4. There are 15 residues in the CDR3. In DNA, the CDR3 is TGTGCCAGCAGTTCCTGGGGACAGGGGGCCTACGAGCAGTACTTC. Translating gives CASSSWGQGAYEQYF.

The chain couples TRBV18 to TRBJ2-7, with D hard to call. The germline V gene encodes CDR1 KGHSH and CDR2 LQKENI. The CDR3 covers 12 residues. V lost 3 bases and J lost 6, with 9 bases in between. The CDR3 sequence: CASSPDRREQYF. The CDR3 DNA follows: TGTGCCAGCTCACCTGACCGCCGCGAGCAGTACTTC.